This T cell receptor beta chain was found in a study of regulatory T cells in long-lasting Graves disease. Study outcomes and limitations: Lower TCR diversity was seen in persistent Graves' patients than in newly diagnosed ones.

Concerning this clonotype itself: Antigen unknown.

Library construction for TCR beta used iRepertoire HTBI primers and Arm-PCR of CDR3 regions. From the multiplex PCR reads, TCRdb called clonotypes with MiXCR, one entry per CDR3 protein. Among 400,000 or so distinct CDR3 sequences listed, about a quarter were seen once. As to time point: persistent/refractory GD, antithyroid drugs over 5 years with positive TRAb. Extracted PBMC RNA gave rise to the TCR library. Germline V lookup: CDR1 LNHDA, CDR2 SQIVND (reference sequence). The CDR3 spans 13 residues. V gave up 5 bases and J gave up 8 bases, with 10 bases separating them. This chain connects TRBV19 to TRBJ1-6; D is unclear. The TCR sequence derives from a female donor with Graves disease. The starting material was peripheral blood mononuclear cells (PBMCs), obtained when the disease was refractory, from a patient treated with antithyroid drugs. CDR3 loop: CASSPRRDSPLHF. Here the CDR3 DNA reads TGTGCCAGTAGTCCTCGTAGGGATTCACCCCTCCACTTT.